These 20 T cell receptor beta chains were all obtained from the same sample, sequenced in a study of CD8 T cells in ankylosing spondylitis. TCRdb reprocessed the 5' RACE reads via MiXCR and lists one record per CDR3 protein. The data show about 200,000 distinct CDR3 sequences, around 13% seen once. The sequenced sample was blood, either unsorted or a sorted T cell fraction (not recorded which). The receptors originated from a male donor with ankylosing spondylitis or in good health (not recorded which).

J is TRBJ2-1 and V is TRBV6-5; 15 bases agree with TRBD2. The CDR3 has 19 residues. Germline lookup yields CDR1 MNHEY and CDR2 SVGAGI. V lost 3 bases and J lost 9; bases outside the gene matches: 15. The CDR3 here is CASSYGTSGRTRLSGEQFF. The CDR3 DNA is TGTGCCAGCAGTTATGGGACTAGCGGGAGGACTCGTTTGAGCGGTGAGCAGTTCTTC.

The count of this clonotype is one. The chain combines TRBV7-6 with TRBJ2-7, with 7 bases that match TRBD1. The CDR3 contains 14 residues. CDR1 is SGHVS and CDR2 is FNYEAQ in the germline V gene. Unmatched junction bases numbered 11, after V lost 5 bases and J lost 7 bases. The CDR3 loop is CASSAKTGPFEQYF. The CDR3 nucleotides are TGTGCCAGCAGCGCAAAGACAGGGCCGTTTGAGCAGTACTTC.

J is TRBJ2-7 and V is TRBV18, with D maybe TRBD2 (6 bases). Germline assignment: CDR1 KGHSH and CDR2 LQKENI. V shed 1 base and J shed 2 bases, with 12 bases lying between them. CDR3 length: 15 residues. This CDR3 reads CASSPRGKRAYEQYF. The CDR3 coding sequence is TGTGCCAGCTCACCACGCGGGAAGCGAGCCTACGAGCAGTACTTC.

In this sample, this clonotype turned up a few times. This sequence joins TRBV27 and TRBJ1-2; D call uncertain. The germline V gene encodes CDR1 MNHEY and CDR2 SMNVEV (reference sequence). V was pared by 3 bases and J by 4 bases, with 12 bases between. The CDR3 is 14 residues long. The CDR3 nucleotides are TGTGCCAGCAGTTTCTCGGGTGGGGTCTATGGCTACACCTTC. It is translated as CASSFSGGVYGYTF.

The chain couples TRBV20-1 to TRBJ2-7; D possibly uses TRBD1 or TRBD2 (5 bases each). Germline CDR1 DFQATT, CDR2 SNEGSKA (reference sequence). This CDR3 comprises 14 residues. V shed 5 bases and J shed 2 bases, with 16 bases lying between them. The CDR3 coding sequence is TGCAGTGCTCGACTGAGGTGGGGGACCTACGAGCAGTACTTC. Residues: CSARLRWGTYEQYF.

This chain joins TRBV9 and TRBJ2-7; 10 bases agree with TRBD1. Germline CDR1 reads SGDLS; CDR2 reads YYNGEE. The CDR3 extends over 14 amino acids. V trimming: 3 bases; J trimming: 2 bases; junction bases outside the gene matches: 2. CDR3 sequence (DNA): TGTGCCAGCAGCGCGGGACAGGGGCCCTACGAGCAGTACTTC. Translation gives CASSAGQGPYEQYF.

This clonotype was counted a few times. CDR3 DNA sequence: TGCAGTGCTAGACGTGGGGTTGCGACCGGGAGTCGATGGGGCAATGAGCAGTTCTTC. Its protein product is CSARRGVATGSRWGNEQFF. J is TRBJ2-1 and V is TRBV20-1; TRBD2 is a possible D gene (6 bases). There are 19 residues in the CDR3. Trimming removed 2 bases at V and 6 bases at J, with 29 bases between. Germline-derived CDR1 and CDR2 are DFQATT and SNEGSKA (reference sequence).

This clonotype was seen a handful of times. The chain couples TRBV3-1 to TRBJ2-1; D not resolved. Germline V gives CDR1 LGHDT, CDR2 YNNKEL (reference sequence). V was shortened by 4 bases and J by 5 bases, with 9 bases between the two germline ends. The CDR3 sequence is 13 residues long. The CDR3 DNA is TGTGCCAGCAGCCTATACCTGGACAATGAGCAGTTCTTC. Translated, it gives CASSLYLDNEQFF.

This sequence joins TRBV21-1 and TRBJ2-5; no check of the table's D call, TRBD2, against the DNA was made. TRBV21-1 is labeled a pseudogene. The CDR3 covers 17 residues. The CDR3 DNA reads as TGTGCCAGCAGCAAACAGGCTAGCGGGAGCTCGGAGGAGACCCAGTACTTC. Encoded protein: CASSKQASGSSEETQYF.

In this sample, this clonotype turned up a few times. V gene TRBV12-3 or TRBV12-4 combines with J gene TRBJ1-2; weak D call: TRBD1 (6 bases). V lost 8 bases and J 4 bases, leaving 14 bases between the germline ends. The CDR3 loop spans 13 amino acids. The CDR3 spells CASHGTGTYGYTF. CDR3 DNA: TGTGCCAGCCATGGAACAGGGACCTATGGCTACACCTTC.

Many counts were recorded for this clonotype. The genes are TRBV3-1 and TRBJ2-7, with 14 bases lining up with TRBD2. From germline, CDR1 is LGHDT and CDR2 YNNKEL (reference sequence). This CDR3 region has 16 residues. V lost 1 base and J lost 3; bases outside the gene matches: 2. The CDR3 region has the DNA TGTGCCAGCAGCCAAGGAGGACTAGCGGGAGGCTACGAGCAGTACTTC. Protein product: CASSQGGLAGGYEQYF.

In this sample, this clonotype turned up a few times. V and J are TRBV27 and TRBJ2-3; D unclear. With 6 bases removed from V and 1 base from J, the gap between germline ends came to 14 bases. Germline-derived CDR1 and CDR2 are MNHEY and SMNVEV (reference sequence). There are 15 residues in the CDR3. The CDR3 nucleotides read TGTGCCAGCAGCCTTTTATCCTGGGGCACAGATACGCAGTATTTT. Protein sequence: CASSLLSWGTDTQYF.

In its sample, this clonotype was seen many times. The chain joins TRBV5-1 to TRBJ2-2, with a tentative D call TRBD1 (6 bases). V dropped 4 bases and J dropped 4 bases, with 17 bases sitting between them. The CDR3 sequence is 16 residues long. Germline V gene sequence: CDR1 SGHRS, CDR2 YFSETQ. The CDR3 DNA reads TGCGCCAGCAGCAAACTAACAGGGTCAGGCACCGGGGAGCTGTTTTTT. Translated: CASSKLTGSGTGELFF.

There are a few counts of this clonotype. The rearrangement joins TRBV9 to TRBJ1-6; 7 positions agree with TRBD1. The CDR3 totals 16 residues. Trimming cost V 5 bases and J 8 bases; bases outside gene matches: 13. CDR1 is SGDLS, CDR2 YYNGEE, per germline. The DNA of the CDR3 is TGTGCCAGCAGTCCAGACAGGGAGATTCTGGATTCACCCCTCCACTTT. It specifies CASSPDREILDSPLHF. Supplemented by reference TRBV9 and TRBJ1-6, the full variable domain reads DSGVTQTPKHLITATGQRVTLRCSPRSGDLSVYWYQQSLDQGLQFLIQYYNGEERAKGNILERFSAQQFPDLHSELNLSSLELGDSALYFCASSPDREILDSPLHFGNGTRLTVT.

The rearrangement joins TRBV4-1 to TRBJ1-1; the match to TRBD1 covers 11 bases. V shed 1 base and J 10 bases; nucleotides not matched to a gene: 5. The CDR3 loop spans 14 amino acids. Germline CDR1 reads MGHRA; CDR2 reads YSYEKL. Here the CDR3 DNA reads TGCGCCAGCAGCCAAGGCCGGGACAGGGGGGGAGCTTTCTTT. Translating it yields CASSQGRDRGGAFF.

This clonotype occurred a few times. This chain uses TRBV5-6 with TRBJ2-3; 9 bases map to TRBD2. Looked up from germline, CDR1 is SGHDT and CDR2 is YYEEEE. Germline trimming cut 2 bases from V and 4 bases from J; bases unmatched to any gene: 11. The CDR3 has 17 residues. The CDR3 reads CASSLNLASGNPDTQYF. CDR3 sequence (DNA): TGTGCCAGCAGCTTAAACCTGGCTAGCGGGAACCCAGATACGCAGTATTTT.

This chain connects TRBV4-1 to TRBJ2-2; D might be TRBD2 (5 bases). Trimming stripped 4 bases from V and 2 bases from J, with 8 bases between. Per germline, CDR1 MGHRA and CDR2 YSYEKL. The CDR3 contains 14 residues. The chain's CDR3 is CASSPRENTGELFF. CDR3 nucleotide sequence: TGCGCCAGCAGCCCCCGGGAAAACACCGGGGAGCTGTTTTTT.

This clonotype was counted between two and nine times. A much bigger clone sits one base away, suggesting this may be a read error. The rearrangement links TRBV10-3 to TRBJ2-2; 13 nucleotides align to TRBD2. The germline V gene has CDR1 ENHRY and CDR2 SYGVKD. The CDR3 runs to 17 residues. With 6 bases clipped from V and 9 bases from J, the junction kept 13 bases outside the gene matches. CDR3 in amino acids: CAIRRTSGSFGTRELFF. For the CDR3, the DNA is TGTGCCATCAGAAGGACTAGCGGGAGTTTCGGGACCAGGGAGCTGTTTTTT.

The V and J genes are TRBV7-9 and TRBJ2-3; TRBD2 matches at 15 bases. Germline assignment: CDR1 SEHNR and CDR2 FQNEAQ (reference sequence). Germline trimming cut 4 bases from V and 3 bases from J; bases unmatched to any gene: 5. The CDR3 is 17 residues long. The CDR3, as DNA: TGTGCCAGCAGCTCCGGGACTAGCGGGGGGAATACAGATACGCAGTATTTT. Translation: CASSSGTSGGNTDTQYF.

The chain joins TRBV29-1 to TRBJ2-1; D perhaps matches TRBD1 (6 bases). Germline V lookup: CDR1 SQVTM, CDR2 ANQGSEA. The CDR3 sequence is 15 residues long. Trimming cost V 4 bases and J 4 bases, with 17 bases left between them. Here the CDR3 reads CSVVLLRTAYNEQFF. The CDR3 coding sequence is TGCAGCGTTGTACTACTCAGGACAGCGTACAATGAGCAGTTCTTC.